Listed here is a single T cell receptor beta chain. Its antigen is still unknown. Base quality data are lacking; no much larger clone is found one base away. V lost 3 bases and J lost 1 base; the stretch between them is 10 bases long. The CDR3 has 14 amino acids, counting the end cysteine and phenylalanine. CDR3 DNA only is kept here, 42 bases in frame from base 1. CDR1 LNHDA and CDR2 SQIVND are derived from the germline V gene (reference sequence). The data originate from a study of shared clonotypes between healthy human individuals (TCRdb year 2020). Context from the whole study: The cohort comprised a couple of women and a few men aged 18 to 49 years. For each donor, three plates each were used for CD4 naive and CD4 memory, two plates were used for CD8 naive, and one plate was used for CD8 memory. To estimate repertoire size and how much clonotypes are shared between individuals, the study performed deep sequencing of blood TCR repertoires from a few healthy adults. To increase sequencing depth and limit assay-specific biases, TCR repertoire library preparation and sequencing were carried out by different laboratories using diverse techniques. Between about 0.8 and 9 billion PBMCs per donor were obtained by leukapheresis.

General findings and caveats noted by the study authors: Only blood was sampled, and tissue TCR repertoires likely differ from those in blood. Compared with non-shared clonotypes, clonotypes shared by all four sorted-subset donors had higher generation probabilities. Naive subsets generally had larger estimated clonotype richness than memory subsets did. Rarefaction of sorted-subset datasets indicated incomplete sequencing despite the large sequencing depth. The small number of donors limited the genetic and exposure-history diversity represented. Based on pairwise subsampling, the degree of clonotype sharing among donors was expected to be affected by sequencing depth. Sharing across several donors was observed for roughly 5% of naive CD4, about 3.2% of naive CD8, about 2.5% of memory CD4, and roughly 0.4% of memory CD8 clonotypes.

TCR CDR3 regions were amplified from genomic DNA by multiplex PCR using the deep immunoSEQ assay. Genomic DNA extracted from each cell subset was distributed evenly over all wells of several immunoSEQ 96-well plates, and each plate served as one replicate. For sorted subsets, approximately 210 ng genomic DNA, equal to 30,000 to 35,000 T cell genomes, was loaded into each replicate PCR. Purified libraries were quantified with a Qubit 3.0 fluorometer, sized on a Bioanalyzer 2100, and re-quantified with the KAPA Library Quantification kit. Every immunoSEQ 96-well plate was sequenced on a separate single-read 150-cycle Illumina NextSeq 550 flow cell. Processing in the source paper ran as follows. The immunoSEQ output contained only junctional sequences without quality scores, so filtering could not match that applied to full-length reads. Sequences were annotated with PyIR, a Python wrapper for IgBLAST v1.9, using IMGT germline references to assign V/J genes and CDR3. Any read was removed if the V/J assignment was weak (E-value above 1e-6), the CDR3 was missing, or the read contained stop codons, out-of-frame junctions, or ambiguous translated residues. A V3J clonotype was defined by an identical inferred V gene, J gene, and CDR3 amino acid sequence. The percentage overlap between two repertoires was calculated by dividing the number of shared unique clonotypes by the size of the smaller repertoire. RTK rarefaction, the Chao1 estimator, and Recon v2.1 estimates of unobserved clonotypes were used to assess repertoire richness. Generation probabilities were computed with OLGA for all TCRbeta clonotypes obtained by the gDNA method from a handful of donors. In TCRdb, the immuneACCESS table is reduced to in-frame sequences with V and J assigned. These tables do not hold every clone; where another copy was compared, an unresolved V gene accounts for under half, and the others remain unexplained. V and J calls plus clone size are reproduced from that table; the DNA served to infer D and trimming. This sample gives about 730,000 clones in total; approximately 72% of them show up just once. About 1.7% of the sample lies in the top ten.

Donors were healthy HIV-negative adults with no recently reported acute infections or vaccinations. Every donor was a Caucasian adult residing in Nashville, Tennessee, USA. CD4+ T cells were enriched through magnetic negative selection, after which naive cells were positively selected on CD45RA and the remaining negative fraction served as the memory subset. Blood was obtained by leukapheresis, after which PBMCs were separated by Ficoll-Histopaque density gradient centrifugation and cryopreserved in liquid nitrogen vapor phase. Analytical flow cytometry was used to check the purity and quantity of every magnetically sorted T cell population. Each sorted fraction had its genomic DNA isolated and then quantified by UV absorbance on a Nanodrop 2000c.

Sequencing used memory CD4+ T cells sorted from blood. Per the publication, the cell subset or site label means: CD45RA-negative fraction. The chain is encoded by TRBV19 joined to TRBJ2-7, with TRBD1 perhaps the D gene, on 6 matching bases. The sequence was obtained from a woman aged 25 to 39 in good health. The nucleotide sequence reads TGTGCCAGTAGTATCCTCGGACAGTCCTACGAGCAGTACTTC. Its product reads: CASSILGQSYEQYF.